This T cell receptor beta chain was recovered during a study of blood T cell repertoires in COVID-19. Whole-study context: The origin of the acute and convalescent COVID-19 samples was the United States, Italy and Spain.

Here immunoSEQ multiplex PCR was the method, and the copy in TCRdb shows in-frame clones only, minus some. The table includes some 230,000 clones, roughly four fifths detected once. Participants had their cohort set by participant-reported clinical history. CDR1 is SGHNT and CDR2 is YYREEE in the germline V gene (reference sequence). V lost 0 bases to trimming and J lost 3 bases, with 3 bases between them. This CDR3 spans 12 amino acids. The chain has TRBV5-4 and TRBJ1-1; no firm D call. The TCR sequence derives from a man in his forties who had recovered from COVID-19. The sequencing sample was made of PBMCs or T cells enriched from blood (not recorded which). The CDR3 bases are TGTGCCAGCAGCTTGGGCGACACTGAAGCTTTCTTT. Protein: CASSLGDTEAFF.